The clone carrying this T cell receptor beta chain was detected only a few times. Its target is not known. Each individual donor underwent a draw of ten milliliters of peripheral blood. This sample was taken from a study of blood T cells in healthy people across ages. Study-level points and caveats: Per million T cells, the diversity of TCR beta decreased roughly linearly as age advanced.

A sample-barcoded 5' primer and a J-beta primer mix were used in a second PCR of about 7 to 11 cycles. TCRdb analysed the 5' RACE reads with MiXCR anew, one entry per CDR3 protein. Of more than 750,000 distinct CDR3 sequences in the sample, 25% to 35% were seen once. These data were also reused for a study on T cells of mothers and their children. According to that study: Extraction yielded RNA that went, in full, into cDNA synthesis at roughly 1.5 ug per 15 ul.

This TCR was recovered from a woman between 35 and 50 years old in good health. The material sequenced was blood.

The DNA for the CDR3 is TGTGCCAGCAGCTTGAGGACAGACCCTATTGAAAAACTGTTTTTT. As protein: CASSLRTDPIEKLFF. The gene calls are TRBV5-6 and TRBJ1-4; D is possibly TRBD1 (6 bases). Germline CDR1 reads SGHDT; CDR2 reads YYEEEE. The CDR3 is 15 amino acids. V lost 1 base to trimming and J lost 7 bases, with 14 bases between them.